This TCR beta chain derives from a study of blood T cell repertoires in COVID-19. Overall study context: Italy, Spain and the United States were the sources of the convalescent and acute COVID-19 samples.

In the authors' methods: Reference gene primer amplification gave nucleated cell count estimates. Generated by immunoSEQ multiplex PCR, the TCRdb table keeps only in-frame clones and is missing some. The D gene and trimming were derived from the DNA, and the V and J assignments and clone size from that table. There are about 38,000 clones in the sample; roughly 89% occur only once, and 7.2% lies in the top ten. J was trimmed by 1 base and V by 4 bases; bases with no gene match: 6. This CDR3 comprises 15 residues. Germline lookup yields CDR1 SGHRS and CDR2 YFSETQ. This clone came up a few times. The sequenced sample was peripheral blood. This receptor was obtained from a human donor in a cohort sampled during active COVID-19. The chain joins TRBV5-1 to TRBJ2-3; TRBD1 matches 7 bases. CDR3 in amino acids: CASSPQQGGTDTQYF. CDR3 nucleotide sequence: TGCGCCAGCAGCCCGCAGCAGGGGGGCACAGATACGCAGTATTTT.